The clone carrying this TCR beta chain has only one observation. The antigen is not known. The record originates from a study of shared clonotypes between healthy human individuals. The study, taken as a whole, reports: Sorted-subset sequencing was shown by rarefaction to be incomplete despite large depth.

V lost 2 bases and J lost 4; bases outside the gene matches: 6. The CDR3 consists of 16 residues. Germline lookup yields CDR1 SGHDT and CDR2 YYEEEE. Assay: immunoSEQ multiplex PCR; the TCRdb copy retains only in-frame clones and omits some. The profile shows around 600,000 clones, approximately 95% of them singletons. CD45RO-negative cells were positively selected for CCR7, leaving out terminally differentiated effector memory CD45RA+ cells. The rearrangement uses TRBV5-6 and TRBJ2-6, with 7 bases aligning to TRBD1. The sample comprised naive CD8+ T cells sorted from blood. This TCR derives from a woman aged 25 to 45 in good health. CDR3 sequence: CASSFNRGTGANVLTF. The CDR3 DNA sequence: TGTGCCAGCAGCTTTAACAGGGGTACAGGGGCCAACGTCCTGACTTTC. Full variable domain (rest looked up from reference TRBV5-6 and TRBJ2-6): DAGVTQSPTHLIKTRGQQVTLRCSPKSGHDTVSWYQQALGQGPQFIFQYYEEEERQRGNFPDRFSGHQFPNYSSELNVNALLLGDSALYLCASSFNRGTGANVLTFGAGSRLTVL.